This TCR beta chain was recovered during a study of beta chain features in type 1 diabetes. General study points: Significant though moderate, a shortening of TCRB CDR3s appeared in all four CD4+ subsets of Type 1 diabetes patients. Highly expressing activated T cells could be over-counted with a cDNA template.

Sampling consisted of one heparinised blood draw per donor, averaging roughly 100 mL. Markers CD45RO/CCR7/CD25/CD127/CD95/CD27 served to sort CD4+ naive, central memory, regulatory and stem cell-like memory cells. The CDR3 spans 15 residues. CDR1 SGHTA and CDR2 FQGNSA come from the germline V gene. Trimming pared 5 bases from V and 2 bases from J, leaving 14 bases between. Regarding this clone: The antigen remains undetermined.

The isolated RNA, all of it, was reverse transcribed, so expressed TCRB transcripts were what got sequenced. The study sequenced naive, central memory and regulatory T cell samples to an average of about 3.57 million reads. Measured with immunoSEQ multiplex PCR; TCRdb has only the in-frame clones, and not every one. The sample yields 93,000 or so clones, roughly 28% seen once. This receptor was identified in a woman between 18 and 29 years old with type 1 diabetes. J is TRBJ2-3 and V is TRBV7-2; D may be TRBD1 (6 bases). The specimen sequenced was central memory CD4+ T cells from blood. The CDR3 DNA reads TGTGCCAGCAGCCGTCGCACAGGGCACACAGATACGCAGTATTTT. It is translated as CASSRRTGHTDTQYF.